This T cell receptor beta chain stems from a study of cytomegalovirus exposure and HLA in healthy donors. Findings and caveats of the study: Both high specificity and high sensitivity reportedly marked the classifier's diagnosis of cytomegalovirus status. TCR beta chain V- and J-gene trimming was linked, in a later analysis, to a missense variant in DCLRE1C.

In regard to this clone: Its cognate antigen is unknown. Other DNA sequences in the same sample also yield this CDR3.

The CDR3 has 13 residues. CDR1 is SGHTA, CDR2 FQGTGA, per germline. V lost 0 bases, J lost 3 bases, and 4 bases lay in between. PCR used 60 Vbeta primers and 13 Jbeta primers. As originally analysed: About 11 million of some 80 million unique TCR beta chains were shared, per a later count. Assay used: immunoSEQ multiplex PCR; TCRdb lists only in-frame clones, some missing. For V, J and clone size, that table is used; D and trimming come from the DNA. The sample's table shows 91,000 or so clones. The gene calls are TRBV7-3 and TRBJ2-3; D not resolved. The sequenced sample consisted of PBMCs. This clonotype was sampled from a woman aged 25 to 39 in good health and CMV-seronegative. CDR3 loop: CASSLTGTDTQYF. The CDR3 DNA reads as TGTGCCAGCAGCTTAACCGGTACAGATACGCAGTATTTT.